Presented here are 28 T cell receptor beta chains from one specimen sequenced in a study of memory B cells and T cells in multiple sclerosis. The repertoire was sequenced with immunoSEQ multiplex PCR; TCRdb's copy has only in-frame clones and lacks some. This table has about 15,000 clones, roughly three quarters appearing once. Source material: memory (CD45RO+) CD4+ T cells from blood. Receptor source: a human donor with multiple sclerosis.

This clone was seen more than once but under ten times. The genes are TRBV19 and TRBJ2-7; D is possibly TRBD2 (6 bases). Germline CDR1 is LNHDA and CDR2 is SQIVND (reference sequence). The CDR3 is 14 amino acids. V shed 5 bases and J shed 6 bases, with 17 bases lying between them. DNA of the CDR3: TGTGCCAGTAGTGGACGGGACGGGGGATCCGAGCAGTACTTC. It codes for CASSGRDGGSEQYF.

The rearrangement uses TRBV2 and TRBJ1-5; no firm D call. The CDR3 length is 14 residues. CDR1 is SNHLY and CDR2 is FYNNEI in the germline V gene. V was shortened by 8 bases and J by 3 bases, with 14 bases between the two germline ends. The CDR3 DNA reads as TGTGCCAGCCAACCACCGGGAATCAATCAGCCCCAGCATTTT. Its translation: CASQPPGINQPQHF.

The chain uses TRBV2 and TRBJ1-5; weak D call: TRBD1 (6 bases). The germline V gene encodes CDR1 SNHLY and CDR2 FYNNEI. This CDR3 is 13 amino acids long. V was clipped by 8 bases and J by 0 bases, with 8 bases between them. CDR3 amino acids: CASGGASNQPQHF. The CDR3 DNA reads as TGTGCCAGCGGGGGGGCTAGCAATCAGCCCCAGCATTTT.

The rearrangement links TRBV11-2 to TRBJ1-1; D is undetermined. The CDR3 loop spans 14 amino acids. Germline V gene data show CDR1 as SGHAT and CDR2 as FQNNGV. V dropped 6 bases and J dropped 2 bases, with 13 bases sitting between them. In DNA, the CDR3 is TGTGCCAGCAGAAAGAACCGGGAAAACACTGAAGCTTTCTTT. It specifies CASRKNRENTEAFF.

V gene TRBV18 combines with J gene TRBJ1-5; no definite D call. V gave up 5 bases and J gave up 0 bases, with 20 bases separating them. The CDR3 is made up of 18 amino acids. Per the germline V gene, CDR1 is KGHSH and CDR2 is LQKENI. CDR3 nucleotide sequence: TGTGCCAGCTCAGCTCGAGGGCACCAGATCAATAGCAATCAGCCCCAGCATTTT. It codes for CASSARGHQINSNQPQHF.

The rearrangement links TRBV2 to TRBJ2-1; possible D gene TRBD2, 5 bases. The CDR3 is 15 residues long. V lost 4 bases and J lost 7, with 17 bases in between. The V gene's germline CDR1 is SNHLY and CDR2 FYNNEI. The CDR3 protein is CASSVHMVTGNEQFF. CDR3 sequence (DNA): TGTGCCAGCAGTGTCCATATGGTAACGGGGAATGAGCAGTTCTTC.

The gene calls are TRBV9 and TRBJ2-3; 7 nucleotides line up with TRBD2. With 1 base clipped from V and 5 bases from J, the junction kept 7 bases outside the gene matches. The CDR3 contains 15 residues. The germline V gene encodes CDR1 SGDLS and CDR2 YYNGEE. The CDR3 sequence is CASSVSLAVEDTQYF. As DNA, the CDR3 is TGTGCCAGCAGCGTAAGCCTAGCGGTGGAAGATACGCAGTATTTT.

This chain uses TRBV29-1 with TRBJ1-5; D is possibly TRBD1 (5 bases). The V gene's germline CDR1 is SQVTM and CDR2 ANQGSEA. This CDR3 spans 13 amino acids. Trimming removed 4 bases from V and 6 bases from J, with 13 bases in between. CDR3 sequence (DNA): TGCAGCGTTGGGATGTCCCAGGGTCAGCCCCAGCATTTT. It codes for CSVGMSQGQPQHF. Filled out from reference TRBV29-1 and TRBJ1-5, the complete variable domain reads SAVISQKPSRDICQRGTSLTIQCQVDSQVTMMFWYRQQPGQSLTLIATANQGSEATYESGFVIDKFPISRPNLTFSTLTVSNMSPEDSSIYLCSVGMSQGQPQHFGDGTRLSIL.

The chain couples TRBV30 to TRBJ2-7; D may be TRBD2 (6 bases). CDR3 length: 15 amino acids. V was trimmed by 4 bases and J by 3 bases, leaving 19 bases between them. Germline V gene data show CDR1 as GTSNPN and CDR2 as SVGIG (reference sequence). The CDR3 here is CAWTFRGPSDYEQYF. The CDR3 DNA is TGTGCCTGGACTTTTCGGGGTCCTAGCGACTACGAGCAGTACTTC.

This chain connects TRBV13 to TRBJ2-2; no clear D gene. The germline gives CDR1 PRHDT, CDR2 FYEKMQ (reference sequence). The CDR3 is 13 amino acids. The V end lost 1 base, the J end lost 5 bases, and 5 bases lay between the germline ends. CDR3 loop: CASSLVITGELFF. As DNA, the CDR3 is TGTGCCAGCAGCTTAGTAATTACCGGGGAGCTGTTTTTT.

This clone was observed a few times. This CDR3 reads CSVRDSEREAQYF. In nucleotides, the CDR3 is TGCAGCGTTCGGGACAGTGAAAGGGAGGCCCAGTACTTC. The rearrangement joins TRBV29-1 to TRBJ2-5; possibly TRBD1 for D (7 bases). Looked up from germline, CDR1 is SQVTM and CDR2 is ANQGSEA. Trimming removed 5 bases from V and 9 bases from J, with 19 bases in between. CDR3 length equals 13 residues.

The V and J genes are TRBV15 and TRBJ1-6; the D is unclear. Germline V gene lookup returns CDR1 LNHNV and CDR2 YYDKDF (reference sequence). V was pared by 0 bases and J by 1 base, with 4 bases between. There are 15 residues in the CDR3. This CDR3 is CATSRDGSYNSPLHF. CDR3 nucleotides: TGTGCCACCAGCAGAGACGGTTCCTATAATTCACCCCTCCACTTT. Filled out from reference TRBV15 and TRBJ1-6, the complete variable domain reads DAMVIQNPRYQVTQFGKPVTLSCSQTLNHNVMYWYQQKSSQAPKLLFHYYDKDFNNEADTPDNFQSRRPNTSFCFLDIRSPGLGDTAMYLCATSRDGSYNSPLHFGNGTRLTVT.

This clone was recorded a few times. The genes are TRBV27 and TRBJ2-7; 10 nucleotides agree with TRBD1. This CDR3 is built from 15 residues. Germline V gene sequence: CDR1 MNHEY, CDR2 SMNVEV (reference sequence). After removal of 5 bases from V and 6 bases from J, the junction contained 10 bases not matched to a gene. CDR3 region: CASSPARGDRGEQYF. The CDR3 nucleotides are TGTGCCAGCAGTCCAGCCCGCGGGGACAGGGGCGAGCAGTACTTC.

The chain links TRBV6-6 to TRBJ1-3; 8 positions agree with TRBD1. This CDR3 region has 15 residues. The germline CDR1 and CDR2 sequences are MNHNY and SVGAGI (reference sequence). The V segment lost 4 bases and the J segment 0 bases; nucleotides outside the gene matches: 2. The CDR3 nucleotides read TGTGCCAGCAGTTCGACAGGGGTCTCTGGAAACACCATATATTTT. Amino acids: CASSSTGVSGNTIYF.

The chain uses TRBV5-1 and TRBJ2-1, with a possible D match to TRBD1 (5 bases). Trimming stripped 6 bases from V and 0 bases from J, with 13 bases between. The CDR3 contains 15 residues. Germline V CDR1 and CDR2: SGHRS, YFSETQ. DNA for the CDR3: TGCGCCAGCACCACGACAGCTCTCTCCTACAATGAGCAGTTCTTC. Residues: CASTTTALSYNEQFF.

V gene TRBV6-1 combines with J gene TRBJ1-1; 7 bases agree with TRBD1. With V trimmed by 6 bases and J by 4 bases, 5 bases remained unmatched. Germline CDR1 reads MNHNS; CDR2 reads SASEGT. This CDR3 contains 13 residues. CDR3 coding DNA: TGTGCCAGCAGCGAACAGGGGAGCACTGAAGCTTTCTTT. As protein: CASSEQGSTEAFF.

In DNA form, the CDR3 reads TGTGCCACCAGCAGAGTAAGGGGTCCTTACGAGCAGTACTTC. Protein product: CATSRVRGPYEQYF. V and J are TRBV15 and TRBJ2-7; D possibly corresponds to TRBD1 (5 bases). V was trimmed by 1 base and J by 4 bases, leaving 11 bases between them. The CDR3 is 14 amino acids. Looked up from germline, CDR1 is LNHNV and CDR2 is YYDKDF (reference sequence).

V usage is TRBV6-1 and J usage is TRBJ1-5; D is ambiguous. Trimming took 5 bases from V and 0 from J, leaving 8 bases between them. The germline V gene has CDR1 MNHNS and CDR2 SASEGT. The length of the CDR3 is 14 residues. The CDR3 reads CASSPTYSNQPQHF. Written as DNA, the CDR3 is TGTGCCAGCAGTCCCACTTATAGCAATCAGCCCCAGCATTTT.

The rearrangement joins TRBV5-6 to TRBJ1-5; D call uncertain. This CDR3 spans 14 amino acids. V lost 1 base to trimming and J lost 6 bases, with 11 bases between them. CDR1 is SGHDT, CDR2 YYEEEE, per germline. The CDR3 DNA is TGTGCCAGCAGCTTGTTCCGGGTCGGTCAGCCCCAGCATTTT. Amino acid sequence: CASSLFRVGQPQHF. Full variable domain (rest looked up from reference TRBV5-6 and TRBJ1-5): DAGVTQSPTHLIKTRGQQVTLRCSPKSGHDTVSWYQQALGQGPQFIFQYYEEEERQRGNFPDRFSGHQFPNYSSELNVNALLLGDSALYLCASSLFRVGQPQHFGDGTRLSIL.

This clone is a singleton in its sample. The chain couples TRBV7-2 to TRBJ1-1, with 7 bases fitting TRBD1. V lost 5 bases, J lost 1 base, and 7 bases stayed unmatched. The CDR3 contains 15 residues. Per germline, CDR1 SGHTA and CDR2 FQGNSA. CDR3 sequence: CASSLTQGWNTEAFF. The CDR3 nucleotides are TGTGCCAGCAGCCTAACACAGGGGTGGAACACTGAAGCTTTCTTT. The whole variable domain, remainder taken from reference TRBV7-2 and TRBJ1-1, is GAGVSQSPSNKVTEKGKDVELRCDPISGHTALYWYRQSLGQGLEFLIYFQGNSAPDKSGLPSDRFSAERTGGSVSTLTIQRTQQEDSAVYLCASSLTQGWNTEAFFGQGTRLTVV.

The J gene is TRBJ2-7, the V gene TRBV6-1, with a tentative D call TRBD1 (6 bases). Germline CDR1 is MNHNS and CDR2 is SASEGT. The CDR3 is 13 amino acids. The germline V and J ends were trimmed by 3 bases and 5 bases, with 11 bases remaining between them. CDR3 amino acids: CASSEWGRDEQYF. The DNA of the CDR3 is TGTGCCAGCAGTGAGTGGGGGCGGGACGAGCAGTACTTC.

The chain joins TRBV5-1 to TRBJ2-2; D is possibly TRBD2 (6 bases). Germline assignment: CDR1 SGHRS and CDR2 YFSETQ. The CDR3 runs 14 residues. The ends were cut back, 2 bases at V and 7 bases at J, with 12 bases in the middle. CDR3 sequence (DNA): TGCGCCAGCAGCTTAGCGACTAGTCTCGGGGAGCTGTTTTTT. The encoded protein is CASSLATSLGELFF.

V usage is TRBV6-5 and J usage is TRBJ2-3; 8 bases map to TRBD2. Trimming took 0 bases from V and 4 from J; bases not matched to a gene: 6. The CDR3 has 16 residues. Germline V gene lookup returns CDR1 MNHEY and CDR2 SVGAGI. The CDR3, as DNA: TGTGCCAGCAGTTACTCTACGGGAGGGCCTTCAGATACGCAGTATTTT. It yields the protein CASSYSTGGPSDTQYF.

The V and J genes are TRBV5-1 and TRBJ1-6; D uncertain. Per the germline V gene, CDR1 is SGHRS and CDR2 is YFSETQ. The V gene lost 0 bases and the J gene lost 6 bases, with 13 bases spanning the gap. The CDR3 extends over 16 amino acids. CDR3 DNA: TGCGCCAGCAGCTTGGATCCTTGGGGAGGTAATTCACCCCTCCACTTT. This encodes CASSLDPWGGNSPLHF.

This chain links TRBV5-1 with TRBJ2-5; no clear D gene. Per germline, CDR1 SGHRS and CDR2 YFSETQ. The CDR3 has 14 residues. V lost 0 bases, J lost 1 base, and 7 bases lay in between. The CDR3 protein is CASSLGSGQETQYF. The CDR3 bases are TGCGCCAGCAGCTTGGGTTCAGGCCAAGAGACCCAGTACTTC.

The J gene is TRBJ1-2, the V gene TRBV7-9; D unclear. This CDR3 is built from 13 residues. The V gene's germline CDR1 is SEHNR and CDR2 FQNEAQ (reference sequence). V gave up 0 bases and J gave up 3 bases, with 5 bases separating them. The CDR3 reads CASSLAADYGYTF. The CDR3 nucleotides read TGTGCCAGCAGCTTAGCCGCGGACTATGGCTACACCTTC. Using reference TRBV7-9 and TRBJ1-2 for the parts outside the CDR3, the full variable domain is DTGVSQNPRHKITKRGQNVTFRCDPISEHNRLYWYRQTLGQGPEFLTYFQNEAQLEKSRLLSDRFSAERPKGSFSTLEIQRTEQGDSAMYLCASSLAADYGYTFGSGTRLTVV.

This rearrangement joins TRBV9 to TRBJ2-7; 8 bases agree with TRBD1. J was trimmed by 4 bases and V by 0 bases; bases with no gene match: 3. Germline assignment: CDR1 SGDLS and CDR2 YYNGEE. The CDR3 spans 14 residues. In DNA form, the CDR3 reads TGTGCCAGCAGCGTAGCCACAGGGGGTTACGAGCAGTACTTC. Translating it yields CASSVATGGYEQYF.

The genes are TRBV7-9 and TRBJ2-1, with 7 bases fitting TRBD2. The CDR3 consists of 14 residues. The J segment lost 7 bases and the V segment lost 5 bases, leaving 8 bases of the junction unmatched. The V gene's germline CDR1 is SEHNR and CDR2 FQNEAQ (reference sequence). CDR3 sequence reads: CASSAGRPPNEQFF. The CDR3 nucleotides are TGTGCCAGCAGCGCCGGGAGGCCGCCTAATGAGCAGTTCTTC.